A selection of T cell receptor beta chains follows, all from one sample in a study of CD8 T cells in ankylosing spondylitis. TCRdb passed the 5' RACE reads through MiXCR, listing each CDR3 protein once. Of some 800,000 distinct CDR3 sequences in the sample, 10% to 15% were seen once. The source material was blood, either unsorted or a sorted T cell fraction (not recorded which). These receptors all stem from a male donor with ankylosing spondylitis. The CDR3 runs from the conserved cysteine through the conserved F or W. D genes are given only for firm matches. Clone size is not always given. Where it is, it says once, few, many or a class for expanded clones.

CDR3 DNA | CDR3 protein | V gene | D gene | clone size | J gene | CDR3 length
TGCGCCAGCAGCCATTTAGCGGTAAGCTCCTACAATGAGCAGTTCTTC | CASSHLAVSSYNEQFF | TRBV4-3 | - | few | TRBJ2-1 | 16
TGTGCCAGCAGGCTTGGACTAGCAGGAAATGAGCAGTTCTTC | CASRLGLAGNEQFF | TRBV2 | TRBD2 | few | TRBJ2-1 | 14
TGTGCCAGCAGTTTACAGGCCTACTACGAGCAGTACTTC | CASSLQAYYEQYF | TRBV12-3/TRBV12-4 | - | - | TRBJ2-7 | 13
TGTGCCAGCTCGACGGACAGGGGGAATCCCGGGGAGCTGTTTTTT | CASSTDRGNPGELFF | TRBV18 | TRBD1 | few | TRBJ2-2 | 15
TGTGCCAGCAGCGGCCTGGAGACAGAGAACTATGGCTACACCTTC | CASSGLETENYGYTF | TRBV7-9 | - | many | TRBJ1-2 | 15
TGTGCCAGCAGTACCCGCAACAGGCTAAGCTATGGCTACACCTTC | CASSTRNRLSYGYTF | TRBV6-1 | - | few | TRBJ1-2 | 15
TGTGCCATCAGTGAGTTGACTAGCGGGGACTACGAGCAGTACTTC | CAISELTSGDYEQYF | TRBV10-3 | TRBD2 | few | TRBJ2-7 | 15
TGTGCCAGCAGTGAGACCGGAGATACGCAGTATTTT | CASSETGDTQYF | TRBV6-1 | - | few | TRBJ2-3 | 12
TGTGCCATCAGTGTGACGAGGGGGCGGGAGCTGTTTTTT | CAISVTRGRELFF | TRBV10-3 | TRBD1 | many | TRBJ2-2 | 13
TGCAGCGTTGACCCAGGACGAGAGACCCAGTACTTC | CSVDPGRETQYF | TRBV29-1 | - | many | TRBJ2-5 | 12
TGTGCCAGCAGCCAAGTTACGGATAACTATGGCTACACCTTC | CASSQVTDNYGYTF | TRBV4-2 | - | many | TRBJ1-2 | 14
TGTGCCAGCGGCATGAGCACAGATACGCAGTATTTT | CASGMSTDTQYF | TRBV11-2 | - | - | TRBJ2-3 | 12
TGCAGTGCTCCTAGGGGAGGGCAAGAGACCCAGTACTTC | CSAPRGGQETQYF | TRBV20-1 | TRBD2 | few | TRBJ2-5 | 13
TGTGCCAGCAGCTCCGACAGGGGGCGTCCAACAGATACGCAGTATTTT | CASSSDRGRPTDTQYF | TRBV5-6 | TRBD1 | - | TRBJ2-3 | 16
TGTGCCAGCAGTTGGTTCCCGGGGGTTGAGGCCAATCAGCCCCAGCATTTT | CASSWFPGVEANQPQHF | TRBV28 | - | - | TRBJ1-5 | 17
TGTGCCATCAGTGATAGCTGGGATGAGCAGTTCTTC | CAISDSWDEQFF | TRBV10-3 | - | - | TRBJ2-1 | 12
TGTGCCAGAACCGCTACAGATACGCAGTATTTT | CARTATDTQYF | TRBV3-1 | - | - | TRBJ2-3 | 11
TGTGCCAGCAGTTCGGGACAGGGCAACAATCAGCCCCAGCATTTT | CASSSGQGNNQPQHF | TRBV12-3/TRBV12-4 | TRBD1 | many | TRBJ1-5 | 15
TGCAGTGCTGGCTGGGCAGTAACTCTAAACACTGAAGCTTTCTTT | CSAGWAVTLNTEAFF | TRBV20-1 | - | few | TRBJ1-1 | 15
TGTGCCAGCAGGGGGTGGAGGGGCCCCCGGATAGCCTACGAGCAGTACTTC | CASRGWRGPRIAYEQYF | TRBV6-1 | - | - | TRBJ2-7 | 17
TGCAGCGTTGTGGGCAACTTGGGGACTGAAGCTTTCTTT | CSVVGNLGTEAFF | TRBV29-1 | - | many | TRBJ1-1 | 13
TGTGCCAGCAGCCCGGGCAGGGCCGGGTCACCCCTCCACTTT | CASSPGRAGSPLHF | TRBV11-2 | - | - | TRBJ1-6 | 14
TGTGCCTGGAGTGTAACGGGGACGATGAACACTGAAGCTTTCTTT | CAWSVTGTMNTEAFF | TRBV30 | - | - | TRBJ1-1 | 15
TGTGCCAGCAGTCAAGGCCAGCGGGAGGGCCTAGGGACGCAGTATTTT | CASSQGQREGLGTQYF | TRBV12-3/TRBV12-4 | TRBD2 | - | TRBJ2-3 | 16
TGCGCCAGCGGGCCGGGACAGGTTCTCTACGAGCAGTACTTC | CASGPGQVLYEQYF | TRBV5-1 | TRBD1 | - | TRBJ2-7 | 14
TGTGCCAGCAGCTGGACTAGCGGTCCTGGGGGTGAGCAGTTCTTC | CASSWTSGPGGEQFF | TRBV5-5 | TRBD2 | - | TRBJ2-1 | 15
TGTGCCAGCAGCTCCTACAGGTTTGCCTACGAGCAGTACTTC | CASSSYRFAYEQYF | TRBV7-8 | - | - | TRBJ2-7 | 14
TGCGCCAGCAGCTTGTTTCCAGGACGATCCTACAATGAGCAGTTCTTC | CASSLFPGRSYNEQFF | TRBV5-1 | - | - | TRBJ2-1 | 16
TGCGCCAGCGGCCAAAATCCGCGGGGGTCCTACGAGCAGTACTTC | CASGQNPRGSYEQYF | TRBV5-1 | TRBD2 | few | TRBJ2-7 | 15
TGTGCCATCAGTGAGAGAACAGGGGATCGGAATCAGCCCCAGCATTTT | CAISERTGDRNQPQHF | TRBV10-3 | TRBD1 | - | TRBJ1-5 | 16
TGCAGTGCTAGGCCAGCAACAGGCACCGGGGAGCTGTTTTTT | CSARPATGTGELFF | TRBV20-1 | - | - | TRBJ2-2 | 14
TGTGCCAGCAGCTTAGTGGCGGAAGCTGAAGCTTTCTTT | CASSLVAEAEAFF | TRBV11-3 | - | few | TRBJ1-1 | 13
TGTGCCAGCAGTGAAGCTCTAAGGCTAGCGGGAGCGACAGATACGCAGTATTTT | CASSEALRLAGATDTQYF | TRBV6-1 | TRBD2 | - | TRBJ2-3 | 18
TGTGCCAGCAGTTTCCAAAGGGACGTCTATAGCAATCAGCCCCAGCATTTT | CASSFQRDVYSNQPQHF | TRBV6-2/TRBV6-3 | - | few | TRBJ1-5 | 17
TGCGCCAGCAGCCAAGATTTGGGCATATCCGGCCATGAGCAGTTCTTC | CASSQDLGISGHEQFF | TRBV4-3 | - | few | TRBJ2-1 | 16
TGTGCCAGCGCCCCCTTATTTGGAGCTTACAATGAGCAGTTCTTC | CASAPLFGAYNEQFF | TRBV5-6 | - | - | TRBJ2-1 | 15
TGTGCCAGCAGTGAACTAGGGGATCAGCCCCAGCATTTT | CASSELGDQPQHF | TRBV2 | - | many | TRBJ1-5 | 13
TGTGCCATCAGTGAGGTTGCAGGAGGACGCAATGGCTACACCTTC | CAISEVAGGRNGYTF | TRBV10-3 | - | many | TRBJ1-2 | 15
TGTGCCAGCAGCCAAATAGGGGGGACCGGGGAGCTGTTTTTT | CASSQIGGTGELFF | TRBV11-1 | - | - | TRBJ2-2 | 14
TGTGCCAGCAGTGAGAACAATCAGCCCCAGCATTTT | CASSENNQPQHF | TRBV28 | - | few | TRBJ1-5 | 12
TGCGCCAGCAGCACCGGACTTCTTCCCCCCGGGGAGCTGTTTTTT | CASSTGLLPPGELFF | TRBV5-1 | - | - | TRBJ2-2 | 15
TGCGCCAGCAGCCAAGAAAGGTTCACAGATACGCAGTATTTT | CASSQERFTDTQYF | TRBV4-3 | - | many | TRBJ2-3 | 14
TGCAGTGCTAGCCTCCGGAGGCCCCAGGGTCGGTTCAATCAGCCCCAGCATTTT | CSASLRRPQGRFNQPQHF | TRBV20-1 | - | - | TRBJ1-5 | 18
TGCAGTGCCGCGACTAGACAGGGGCAGTGGAACACTGAAGCTTTCTTT | CSAATRQGQWNTEAFF | TRBV20-1 | TRBD1 | few | TRBJ1-1 | 16
TGTGCCACCAGATTCGGACAGGGATCCACTGAAGCTTTCTTT | CATRFGQGSTEAFF | TRBV15 | TRBD1 | few | TRBJ1-1 | 14
TGTGCCAGCAGCCCCCGGGGGAAGGAGACCCAGTACTTC | CASSPRGKETQYF | TRBV12-3/TRBV12-4 | - | - | TRBJ2-5 | 13
TGCAGCGTTACCGGGACTAGCGGGGGGGCCGGCGAGACCCAGTACTTC | CSVTGTSGGAGETQYF | TRBV29-1 | TRBD2 | - | TRBJ2-5 | 16
TGTGCCAGCAACACGTACCTGAACACTGAAGCTTTCTTT | CASNTYLNTEAFF | TRBV6-2/TRBV6-3 | - | few | TRBJ1-1 | 13
TGTGCCAGCATCAAGATCCAGGGATCCTACAATGAGCAGTTCTTC | CASIKIQGSYNEQFF | TRBV7-2 | - | - | TRBJ2-1 | 15
TGTGCCAGCAGTTGGGACACAGACTACGAGCAGTACTTC | CASSWDTDYEQYF | TRBV6-6 | - | few | TRBJ2-7 | 13